The entry below gives a single T cell receptor beta chain sequence along with its context. This clonotype came up once. Its recognized antigen is unknown. No base quality values were provided; no much bigger clone lies one nucleotide off. One read alone lends weak support. Stable Graves' hyperthyroidism was defined as the absence of progression to ophthalmopathy over 18 months of follow-up. The hyperthyroidism patients were between 18 and 65 years old and newly diagnosed, with a disease duration of less than 2 months. Any patient with an uncontrolled infection, another autoimmune disease, pregnancy or lactation was excluded. Clinical symptoms, serum thyroxine and TRAb, thyroid ultrasound, and orbital computed tomography formed the basis for the diagnoses. Total RNA was extracted using Trizol reagent, and RNA quality was assessed on an Agilent 2100 Bioanalyzer. Amplification of TCR beta CDR3 regions was carried out from RNA transcripts. For the first round of RT-PCR on the TCR CDR3, the HTBI primer set was used together with the Qiagen OneStep RT-PCR kit. The libraries were constructed in a second round of multiplex PCR and then size-selected and purified. Sequencing of the libraries was done on an Illumina HiSeq2000 using paired-end 100 bp reads. Regarding the original processing steps: SOAPnuke was used to process the raw data, removing reads that contained adapters or uncalled bases, had a mean Phred below 15, or lacked an exact match to the constant primer or identifier. High-quality paired reads were merged using COPE v1.2.5, and each unique nucleotide sequence was defined as a clonotype. MiTCR v1.1 was used to align clonotypes to the IMGT TRBV, TRBD and TRBJ reference segments. Only V-J combinations with frequency above 0.0001, covering about 99% of repertoires, were analysed. The TCS score was defined as F50 (clonal expansion) divided by E x V (chaos), with BLOSUM62-based TCRdist calculated between CDR3 peptides within each V-J. Welch's t-statistics and random forest reduced 450 to 600 V-J features to under 15, which were used in a naive Bayes classifier (R e1071). Thyroid-blood repertoire similarity was quantified with the Morisita-Horn index. In-frame beta chains were kept once TCRdb had trimmed the public reads at Q25 with fastp and called clones with MiXCR. CDR3 protein duplicates are merged, each entry listing the most common genes and DNA. The V and J calls were determined by TCRdb, not by the authors. Counted in this sample were around 580,000 distinct CDR3 sequences; 46% of them appeared once. The ten most abundant clones make up more than 7% of the sample.

The germline ends are 15 bases apart after V is trimmed by 5 bases and J by 8 bases. The germline V gene sets CDR1 to SQVTM and CDR2 to ANQGSEA. CDR3 length: 12 amino acids, cysteine to phenylalanine. Only CDR3 DNA remains: 36 bases, in frame from the first base. The sample belongs to a study of T cells in Graves' hyperthyroidism and ophthalmopathy (dated by TCRdb to the late 2010s). A note on the overall study: To identify TCR V-J signatures that set the groups apart, the researchers used a discovery cohort of 100 patients, made up of roughly 45 with Graves' ophthalmopathy and around 58 with stable Graves' hyperthyroidism. After sampling, hyperthyroidism patients received methimazole starting at 30 mg daily, and ophthalmopathy patients received high-dose intravenous methylprednisolone. Prospective prediction of ophthalmopathy was tested in an independent validation cohort consisting of some 20 hyperthyroidism patients and some 15 patients who later progressed to ophthalmopathy. According to the paper, TCR Vbeta CDR3 sequencing was carried out on approximately 140 peripheral blood samples, which came from under 50 ophthalmopathy, fewer than 80 hyperthyroidism and approximately 17 progressor patients. The study also compared thyroid tissue and blood T-cell repertoires from about 6 Graves' hyperthyroidism patients. The approximately 97 discovery patients were randomly divided into training and test sets at a 7:3 ratio.

Results the study describes overall, beyond this receptor: Sample size was not statistically predetermined, and investigators were not blinded to group allocation. Blood samples also contained most of the expanded thyroid clonotypes (frequency above 0.001), which suggests that blood repertoires may reflect thyroid immune responses. During validation, the model predicted progression to ophthalmopathy a median of roughly six months ahead of onset, with approximately 71% sensitivity and 72% to 85% specificity. Ophthalmopathy was separated from stable hyperthyroidism by a 13 V-J signature model, with approximately 85% sensitivity and approximately 81% specificity obtained in cross-validation and 80%/75% obtained in testing.

Sequencing was performed on peripheral blood or thyroid tissue (not recorded which). The V and J genes are TRBV29-1 and TRBJ1-2, with no D gene named confidently. This TCR came from a woman between 18 and 29 years old with Graves' hyperthyroidism. The sequenced DNA is TGCAGCGTTCACGGACTAGCGGGAGGCTACACCTTC. Its product reads: CSVHGLAGGYTF.